This T cell receptor beta chain is drawn from a study of CD8 T cells in Susac syndrome (dated by TCRdb to between 2018 and 2021). Background on the whole study: The study used repertoire sequencing to test whether antigen drove CD8+ T cell activation and differentiation in Susac syndrome. The clonality of the CD8+ T cell repertoire was compared across 12 healthy donors, around 14 Susac syndrome patients and under 17 multiple sclerosis patients.

RNA was extracted using the RNeasy kit, and roughly 0.5 to 1 microgram was reverse transcribed with random hexamers. The immunoSEQ multiplex PCR assay, which covers 54 Vbeta and 13 Jbeta segments, was used to amplify TCR beta CDR3 regions. To correct PCR amplification bias, a synthetic template baseline was used for both primer optimization and computational correction. The paper's data handling went like this. Reads were annotated to V, D and J genes according to IMGT and were analyzed with immunoSEQ Analyzer, with only productive sequences retained. To calculate clonality, Shannon entropy was normalized by log2 of the number of productive unique sequences and then subtracted from one. Public and private clones were assessed among the 100 most prevalent clones of each patient and control. Clones were defined as Susac-specific if absent from the healthy and MS cohorts, from approximately 1,100 published viral clones and from other ImmuneACCESS disease sequences. The raw public data were reprocessed by TCRdb itself: fastp quality trimming at Q25, MiXCR clonotype calling, in-frame beta chains only. Here each entry gathers all rows of one CDR3 protein and keeps the most common genes and DNA. TCRdb, not the authors, supplied the V and J calls. Across this sample there are 65,000 to 75,000 distinct CDR3 sequences, with about 95% seen only once. The ten largest clones take up roughly 0.22% of the sample.

Points the paper makes about the study in general: The number of individuals in the TCR sequencing and HLA analysis was recognized as being relatively small.

As encoded in the germline V gene, CDR1 is MGHRA while CDR2 is YSYEKL. V sheds 4 bases and J sheds 3 bases, leaving 13 bases between their ends. Reading from cysteine to phenylalanine, the CDR3 counts 14 amino acids. The sequence is cut down to CDR3 DNA, 42 bases in frame from base 1. Peripheral blood CD8+ and CD4+ T cells from healthy donors, Susac syndrome patients and multiple sclerosis patients were profiled using high-throughput TCR beta sequencing. The healthy donors served as controls matched for age and sex. Bulk CD8+ and CD4+ T cells were purified magnetically by negative isolation, whereas CD8+ TEMRA cells were enriched by FACS. Blood was collected in EDTA tubes and processed within 24 hours, with PBMCs isolated through density gradient centrifugation. PBMCs intended for TCR sequencing were cryopreserved in liquid nitrogen and thawed later in a water bath at 37 degrees C. The sorted or isolated CD4+, CD8+ and CD8+ TEMRA cells had a purity of 90% or higher.

With respect to this clonotype: Its target antigen remains unknown. Per-base quality was not reported, and no clone a single base away is much larger than it.

Sequencing was carried out using CD8+ T cells from PBMCs. This TCR was recovered from a human donor in good health. The sequence links TRBV4-1 to TRBJ2-7; a tentative D call is TRBD2 (6 bases match). The nucleotide sequence reads as follows: TGCGCCAGCAGCCTGGGGGGTGGAAACTACGAGCAGTACTTC. Its protein product is CASSLGGGNYEQYF.